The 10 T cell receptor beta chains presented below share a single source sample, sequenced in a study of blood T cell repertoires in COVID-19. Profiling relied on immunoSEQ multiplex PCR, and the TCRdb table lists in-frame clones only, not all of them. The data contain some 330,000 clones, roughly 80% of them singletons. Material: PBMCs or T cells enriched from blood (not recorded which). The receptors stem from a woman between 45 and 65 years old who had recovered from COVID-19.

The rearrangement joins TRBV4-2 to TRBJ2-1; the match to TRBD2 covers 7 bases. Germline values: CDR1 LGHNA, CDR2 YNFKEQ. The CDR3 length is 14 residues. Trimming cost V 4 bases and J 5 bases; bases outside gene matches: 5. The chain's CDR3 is CASSLGLVNNEQFF. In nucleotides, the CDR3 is TGTGCCAGCAGCCTAGGACTAGTCAACAATGAGCAGTTCTTC.

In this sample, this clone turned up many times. The CDR3, as DNA: TGTGCCAGCAGACCTCTTAGCGGGGGTGGATCGTCCGGGTACTTC. It translates to CASRPLSGGGSSGYF. The rearrangement links TRBV28 to TRBJ2-5, with 9 bases identical to TRBD2. The CDR3 length is 15 residues. Per the germline V gene, CDR1 is MDHEN and CDR2 is SYDVKM. V trimming: 6 bases; J trimming: 13 bases; junction bases outside the gene matches: 18.

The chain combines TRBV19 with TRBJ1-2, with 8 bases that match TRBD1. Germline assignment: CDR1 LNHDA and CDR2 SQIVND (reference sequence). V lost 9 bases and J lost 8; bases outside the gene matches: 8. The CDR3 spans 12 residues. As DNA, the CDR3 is TGTGCCAGCGAACAGGGGGTCGGAGGCTACACCTTC. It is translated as CASEQGVGGYTF.

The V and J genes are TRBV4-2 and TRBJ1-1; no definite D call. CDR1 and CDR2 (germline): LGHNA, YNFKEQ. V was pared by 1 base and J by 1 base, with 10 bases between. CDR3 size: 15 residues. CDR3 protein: CASSQVEVRNTEAFF. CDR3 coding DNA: TGTGCCAGCAGCCAAGTCGAGGTGCGGAACACTGAAGCTTTCTTT.

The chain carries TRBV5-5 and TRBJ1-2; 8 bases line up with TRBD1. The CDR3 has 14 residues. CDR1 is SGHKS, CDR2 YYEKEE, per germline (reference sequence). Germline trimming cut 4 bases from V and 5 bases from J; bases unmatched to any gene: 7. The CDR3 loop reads CASSPGQAMYGYTF. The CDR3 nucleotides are TGTGCCAGCAGCCCGGGACAGGCCATGTATGGCTACACCTTC.

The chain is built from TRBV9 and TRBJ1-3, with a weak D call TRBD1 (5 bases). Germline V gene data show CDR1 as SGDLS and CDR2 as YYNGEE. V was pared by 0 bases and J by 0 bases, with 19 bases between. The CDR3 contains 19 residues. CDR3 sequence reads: CASSVGAAGVKSSGNTIYF. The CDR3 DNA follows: TGTGCCAGCAGCGTAGGGGCCGCGGGGGTTAAATCCTCTGGAAACACCATATATTTT.

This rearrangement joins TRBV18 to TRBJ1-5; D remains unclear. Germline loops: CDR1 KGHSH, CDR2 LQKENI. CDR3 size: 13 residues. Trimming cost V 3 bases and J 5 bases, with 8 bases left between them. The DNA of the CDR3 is TGTGCCAGCTCACCGGGCAGTGATCAGCCCCAGCATTTT. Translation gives CASSPGSDQPQHF.

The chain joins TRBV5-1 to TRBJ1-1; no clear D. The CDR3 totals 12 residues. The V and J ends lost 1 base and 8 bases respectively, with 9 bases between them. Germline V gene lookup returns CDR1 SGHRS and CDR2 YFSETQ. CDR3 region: CASSLFGEEAFF. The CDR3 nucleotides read TGCGCCAGCAGCTTGTTCGGGGAAGAAGCTTTCTTT.

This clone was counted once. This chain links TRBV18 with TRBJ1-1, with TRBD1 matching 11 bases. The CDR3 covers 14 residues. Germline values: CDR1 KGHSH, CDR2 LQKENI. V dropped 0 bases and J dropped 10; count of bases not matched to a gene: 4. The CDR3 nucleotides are TGTGCCAGCTCACCACCCGGACAGGGGGCCGGAGCTTTCTTT. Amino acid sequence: CASSPPGQGAGAFF.

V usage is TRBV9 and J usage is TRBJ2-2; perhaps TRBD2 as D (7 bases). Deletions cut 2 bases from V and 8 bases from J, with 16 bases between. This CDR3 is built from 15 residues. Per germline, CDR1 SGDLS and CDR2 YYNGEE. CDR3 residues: CASSVEGGGAGELFF. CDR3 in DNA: TGTGCCAGCAGCGTCGAGGGAGGGGGGGCTGGGGAGCTGTTTTTT.